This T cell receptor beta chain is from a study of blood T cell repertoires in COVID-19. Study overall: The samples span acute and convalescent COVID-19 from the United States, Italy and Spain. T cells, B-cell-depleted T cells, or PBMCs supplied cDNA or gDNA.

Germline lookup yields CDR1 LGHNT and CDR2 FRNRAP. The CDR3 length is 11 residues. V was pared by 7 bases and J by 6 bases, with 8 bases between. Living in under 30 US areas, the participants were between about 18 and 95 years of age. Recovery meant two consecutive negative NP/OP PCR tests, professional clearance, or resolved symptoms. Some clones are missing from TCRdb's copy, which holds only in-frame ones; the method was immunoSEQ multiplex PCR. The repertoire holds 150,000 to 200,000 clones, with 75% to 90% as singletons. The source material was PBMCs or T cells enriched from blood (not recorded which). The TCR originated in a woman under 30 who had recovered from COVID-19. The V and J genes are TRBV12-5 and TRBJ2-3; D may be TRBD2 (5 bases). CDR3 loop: CASVSGDTQYF. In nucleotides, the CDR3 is TGTGCTAGTGTCTCGGGGGATACGCAGTATTTT.